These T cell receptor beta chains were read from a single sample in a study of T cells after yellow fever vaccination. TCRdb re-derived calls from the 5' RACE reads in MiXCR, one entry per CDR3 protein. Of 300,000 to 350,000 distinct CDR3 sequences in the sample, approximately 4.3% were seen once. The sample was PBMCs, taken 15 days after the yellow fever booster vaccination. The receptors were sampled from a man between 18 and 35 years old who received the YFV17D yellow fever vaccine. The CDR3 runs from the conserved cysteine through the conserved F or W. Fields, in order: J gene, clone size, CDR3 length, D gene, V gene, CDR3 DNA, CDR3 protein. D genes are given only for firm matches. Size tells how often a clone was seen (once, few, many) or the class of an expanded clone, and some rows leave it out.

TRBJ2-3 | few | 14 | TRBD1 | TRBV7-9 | TGTGCCAGCAGCTGGGACAGAAGCACAGATACGCAGTATTTT | CASSWDRSTDTQYF
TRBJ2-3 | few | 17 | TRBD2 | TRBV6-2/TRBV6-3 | TGTGCCAGCAGTTACCCCCTAGCGGGGGGACGCACAGATACGCAGTATTTT | CASSYPLAGGRTDTQYF
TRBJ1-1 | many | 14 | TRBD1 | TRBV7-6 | TGTGCCAGCAGCTACGGGACAGGGAACACTGAAGCTTTCTTT | CASSYGTGNTEAFF
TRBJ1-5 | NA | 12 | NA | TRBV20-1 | TGCAGTGCTAGAGATAGGTACCAGCCCCAGCATTTT | CSARDRYQPQHF
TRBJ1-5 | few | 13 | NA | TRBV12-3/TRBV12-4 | TGTGCCAGCAGTACCCAGCGCAATCAGCCCCAGCATTTT | CASSTQRNQPQHF
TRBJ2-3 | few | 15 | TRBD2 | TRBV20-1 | TGCAGTGCTCGTAGAGGGAGCGGGGGAGTTGATACGCAGTATTTT | CSARRGSGGVDTQYF
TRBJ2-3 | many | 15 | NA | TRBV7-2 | TGTGCCAGCAGCTCCTCCAGGGGGGCAACAGATACGCAGTATTTT | CASSSSRGATDTQYF
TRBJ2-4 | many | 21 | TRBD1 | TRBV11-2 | TGTGCCAGCAGCGATCTCGCCACCGGGACAGGGGCCGGTTGGGCCAAAAACATTCAGTACTTC | CASSDLATGTGAGWAKNIQYF
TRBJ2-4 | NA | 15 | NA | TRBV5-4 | TGTGCCAGCAGCTTGGCAGGGCCAGCCAAAAACATTCAGTACTTC | CASSLAGPAKNIQYF
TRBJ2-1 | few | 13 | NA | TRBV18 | TGTGCCAGCTCACCGGGGGAGTACAATGAGCAGTTCTTC | CASSPGEYNEQFF
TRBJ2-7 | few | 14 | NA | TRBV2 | TGTGCCAGCACCAAGCCCGGGAGCCGCTACGAGCAGTACTTC | CASTKPGSRYEQYF
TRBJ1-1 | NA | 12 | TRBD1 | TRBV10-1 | TGCGCCAGCAGTGGAGGGACAGGGGAAGCTTTCTTT | CASSGGTGEAFF